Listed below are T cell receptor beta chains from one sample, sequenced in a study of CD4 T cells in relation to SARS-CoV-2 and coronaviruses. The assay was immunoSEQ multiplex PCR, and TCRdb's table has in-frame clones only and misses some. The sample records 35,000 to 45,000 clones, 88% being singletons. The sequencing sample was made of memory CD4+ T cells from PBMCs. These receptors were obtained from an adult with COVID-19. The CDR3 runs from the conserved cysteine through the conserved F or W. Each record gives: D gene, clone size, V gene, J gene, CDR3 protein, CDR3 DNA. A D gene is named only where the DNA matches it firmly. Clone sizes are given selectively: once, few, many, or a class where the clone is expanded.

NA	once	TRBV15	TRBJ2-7	CATSRGGKSGTYEQYF	TGTGCCACCAGCAGGGGAGGAAAAAGCGGCACCTACGAGCAGTACTTC
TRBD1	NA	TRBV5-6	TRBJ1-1	CASSSHRGMRTEAFF	TGTGCCAGCAGCTCCCACAGGGGAATGAGGACTGAAGCTTTCTTT
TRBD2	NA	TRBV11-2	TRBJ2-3	CASSLIAGGSTDTQYF	TGTGCCAGCAGCTTAATAGCGGGGGGAAGCACAGATACGCAGTATTTT
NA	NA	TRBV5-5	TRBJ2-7	CASSLVGVNEQYF	TGTGCCAGCAGCTTGGTGGGGGTAAACGAGCAGTACTTC
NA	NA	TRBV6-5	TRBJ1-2	CASSPTEVYGYTF	TGTGCCAGCAGTCCGACAGAAGTCTATGGCTACACCTTC
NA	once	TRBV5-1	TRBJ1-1	CASSLGRANTEAFF	TGCGCCAGCAGCTTGGGCCGTGCGAACACTGAAGCTTTCTTT
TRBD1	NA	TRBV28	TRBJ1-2	CASSLPGQGGYGYTF	TGTGCCAGCAGTTTACCCGGACAGGGAGGATATGGCTACACCTTC
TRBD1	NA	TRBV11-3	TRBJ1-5	CASSPGQGGNQPQHF	TGTGCCAGCAGCCCGGGACAGGGAGGGAATCAGCCCCAGCATTTT
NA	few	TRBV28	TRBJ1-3	CASRDVGNTIYF	TGTGCCAGCAGGGACGTTGGAAACACCATATATTTT
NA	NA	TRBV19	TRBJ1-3	CASSQGSSSGNTIYF	TGTGCCAGTAGTCAAGGGTCCTCCTCTGGAAACACCATATATTTT
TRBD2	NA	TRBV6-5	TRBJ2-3	CASRVAGGRDTQYF	TGTGCCAGCAGAGTAGCGGGGGGGCGAGATACGCAGTATTTT
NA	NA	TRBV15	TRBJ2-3	CATSTAPGLSTDTQYF	TGTGCCACCAGCACCGCACCGGGACTCAGCACAGATACGCAGTATTTT
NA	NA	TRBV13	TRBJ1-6	CASSLARRGNSPLHF	TGTGCCAGCAGCTTAGCTAGACGTGGGAATTCACCCCTCCACTTT
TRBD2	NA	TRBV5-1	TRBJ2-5	CASSLGLAGTETQYF	TGCGCCAGCAGCTTGGGACTAGCGGGGACAGAGACCCAGTACTTC
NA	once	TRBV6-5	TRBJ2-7	CASLSGKTPYEQYF	TGTGCCAGCCTAAGCGGCAAGACCCCCTACGAGCAGTACTTC
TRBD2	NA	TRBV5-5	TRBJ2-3	CASSSLAGNTDTQYF	TGTGCCAGCAGCTCTTTAGCGGGGAACACAGATACGCAGTATTTT
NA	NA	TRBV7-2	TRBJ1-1	CASSLRGVRGSDTEAFF	TGTGCCAGCAGCCTAAGAGGGGTACGGGGGTCGGACACTGAAGCTTTCTTT
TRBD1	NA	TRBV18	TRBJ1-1	CASSNRDRGNTEAFF	TGTGCCAGCTCAAACCGGGACAGGGGGAACACTGAAGCTTTCTTT
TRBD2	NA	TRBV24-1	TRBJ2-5	CATSAPGTSGQETQYF	TGTGCCACCAGTGCTCCAGGGACTAGCGGGCAAGAGACCCAGTACTTC
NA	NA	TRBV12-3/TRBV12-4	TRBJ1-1	CASSRRQEAFF	TGTGCCAGCAGCCGGCGACAGGAAGCTTTCTTT
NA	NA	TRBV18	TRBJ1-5	CASSPSAPSPPQHF	TGTGCCAGCTCACCATCAGCCCCGTCTCCGCCCCAGCATTTT
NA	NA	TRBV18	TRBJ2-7	CASSPINGIEQYF	TGTGCCAGCTCACCAATTAACGGGATCGAGCAGTACTTC
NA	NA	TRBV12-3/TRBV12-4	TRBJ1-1	CASSLKLNTEAFF	TGTGCCAGCAGTTTGAAACTGAACACTGAAGCTTTCTTT
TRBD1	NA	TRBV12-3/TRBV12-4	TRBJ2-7	CASSPGQGLEQYF	TGTGCCAGCAGTCCGGGACAGGGGTTGGAGCAGTACTTC
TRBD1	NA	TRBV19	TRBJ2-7	CASSHPGQGRISYEQYF	TGTGCCAGTAGTCATCCGGGACAGGGCCGTATATCCTACGAGCAGTACTTC
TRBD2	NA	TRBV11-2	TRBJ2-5	CASSLGPSGGGAGETQYF	TGTGCCAGCAGCTTAGGTCCGTCTGGCGGGGGGGCCGGGGAGACCCAGTACTTC
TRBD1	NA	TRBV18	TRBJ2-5	CASSRKGQSQETQYF	TGTGCCAGCTCACGAAAGGGACAGTCACAAGAGACCCAGTACTTC
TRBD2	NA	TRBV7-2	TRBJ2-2	CASSPPRGTSLGTGELFF	TGTGCCAGCAGCCCCCCCCGTGGGACTAGCTTGGGCACCGGGGAGCTGTTTTTT
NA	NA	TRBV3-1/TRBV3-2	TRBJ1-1	CASSQLGSRAEAFF	TGTGCCAGCAGCCAACTGGGGTCCCGCGCTGAAGCTTTCTTT
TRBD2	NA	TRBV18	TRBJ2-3	CASSPGTSGGATDTQYF	TGTGCCAGCTCACCCGGGACTAGCGGGGGGGCCACAGATACGCAGTATTTT
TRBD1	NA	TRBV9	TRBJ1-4	CASSRTGTGFEKLFF	TGTGCCAGCAGTAGAACCGGGACAGGGTTCGAAAAACTGTTTTTT
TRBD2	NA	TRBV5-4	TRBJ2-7	CASSRATSGGGYEQYF	TGTGCCAGCAGTCGGGCGACTAGCGGGGGGGGGTACGAGCAGTACTTC
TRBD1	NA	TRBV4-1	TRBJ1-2	CASSQPDRVHGYTF	TGCGCCAGCAGCCAACCTGACAGGGTTCATGGCTACACCTTC
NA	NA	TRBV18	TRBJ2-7	CASSQTATQGGEIYEQYF	TGTGCCAGCTCACAAACTGCGACACAGGGTGGGGAAATCTACGAGCAGTACTTC
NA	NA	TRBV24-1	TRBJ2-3	CATRDSTDTQYF	TGTGCCACCAGGGACAGCACAGATACGCAGTATTTT
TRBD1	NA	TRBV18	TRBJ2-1	CASSPSVAGGSYNEQFF	TGTGCCAGCTCACCATCAGTGGCAGGGGGTTCCTACAATGAGCAGTTCTTC
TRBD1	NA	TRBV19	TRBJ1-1	CASSIGGQAQRAFF	TGTGCCAGTAGTATAGGGGGACAGGCGCAAAGGGCTTTCTTT
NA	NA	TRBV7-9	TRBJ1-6	CASSSTLRQFNSPLHF	TGTGCCAGCAGCTCAACGCTCAGGCAGTTTAATTCACCCCTCCACTTT
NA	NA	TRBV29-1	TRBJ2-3	CSVDDRAPRGTDTQYF	TGCAGCGTTGACGACCGGGCCCCCCGAGGCACAGATACGCAGTATTTT
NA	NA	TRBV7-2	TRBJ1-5	CASSLGSSRTNQPQHF	TGTGCCAGCAGCTTAGGGTCGTCCAGGACCAATCAGCCCCAGCATTTT
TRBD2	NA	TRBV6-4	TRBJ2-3	CASSPGRDWTDTQYF	TGTGCCAGCAGCCCTGGGAGGGATTGGACAGATACGCAGTATTTT
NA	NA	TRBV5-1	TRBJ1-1	CASSADPGWTEAFF	TGCGCCAGCAGCGCAGACCCGGGCTGGACTGAAGCTTTCTTT
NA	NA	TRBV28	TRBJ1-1	CASRPGALTEAFF	TGTGCCAGCAGACCAGGGGCTCTGACTGAAGCTTTCTTT
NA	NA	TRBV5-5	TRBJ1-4	CASSFGGINEKLFF	TGTGCCAGCAGCTTCGGGGGGATAAATGAAAAACTGTTTTTT
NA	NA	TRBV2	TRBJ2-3	CASSGTPEPTDTQYF	TGTGCCAGCTCCGGGACCCCCGAGCCCACAGATACGCAGTATTTT
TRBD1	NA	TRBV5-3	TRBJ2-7	CARSSKGQGCYEQYF	TGTGCCAGAAGCTCGAAAGGACAGGGTTGTTACGAGCAGTACTTC
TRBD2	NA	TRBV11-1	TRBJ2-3	CASSLETSAHTDTQYF	TGTGCCAGCAGCTTAGAGACTAGCGCACACACAGATACGCAGTATTTT
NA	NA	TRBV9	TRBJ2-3	CASSGYRGGVDTQYF	TGTGCCAGCAGCGGGTACAGGGGAGGGGTGGATACGCAGTATTTT
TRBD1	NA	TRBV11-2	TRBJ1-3	CASSQTGMGNTIYF	TGTGCCAGCAGCCAGACAGGGATGGGAAACACCATATATTTT
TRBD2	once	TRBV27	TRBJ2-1	CASSLVPRRGADNEQFF	TGTGCCAGCAGTTTAGTGCCCCGGCGGGGGGCGGACAATGAGCAGTTCTTC
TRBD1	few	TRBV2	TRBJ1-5	CASTGGVGNQPQHF	TGTGCCAGCACAGGGGGCGTCGGCAATCAGCCCCAGCATTTT